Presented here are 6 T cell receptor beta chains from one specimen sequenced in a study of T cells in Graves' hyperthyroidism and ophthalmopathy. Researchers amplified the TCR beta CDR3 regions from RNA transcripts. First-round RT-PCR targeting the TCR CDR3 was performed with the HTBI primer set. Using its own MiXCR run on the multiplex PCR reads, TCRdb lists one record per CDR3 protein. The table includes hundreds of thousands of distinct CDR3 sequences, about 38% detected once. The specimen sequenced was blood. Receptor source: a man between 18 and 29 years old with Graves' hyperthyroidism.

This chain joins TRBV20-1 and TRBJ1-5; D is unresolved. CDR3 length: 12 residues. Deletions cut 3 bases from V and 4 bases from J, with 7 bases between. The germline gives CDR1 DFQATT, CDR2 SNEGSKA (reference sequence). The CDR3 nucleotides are TGCAGTGCTAGCGGGCCAAATCAGCCCCAGCATTTT. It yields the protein CSASGPNQPQHF.

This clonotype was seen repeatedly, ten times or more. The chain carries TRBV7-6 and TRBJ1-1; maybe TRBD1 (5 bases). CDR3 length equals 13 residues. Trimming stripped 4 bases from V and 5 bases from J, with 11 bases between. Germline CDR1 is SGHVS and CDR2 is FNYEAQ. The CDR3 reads CASSYGAQTEAFF. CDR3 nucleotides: TGTGCCAGCAGCTACGGGGCGCAAACTGAAGCTTTCTTT.

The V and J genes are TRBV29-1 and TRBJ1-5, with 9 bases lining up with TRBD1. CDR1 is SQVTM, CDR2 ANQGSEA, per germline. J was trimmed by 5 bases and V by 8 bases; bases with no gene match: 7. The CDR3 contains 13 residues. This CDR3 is CSRGTGKHQPQHF. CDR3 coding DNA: TGCAGCCGAGGGACAGGGAAGCATCAGCCCCAGCATTTT.

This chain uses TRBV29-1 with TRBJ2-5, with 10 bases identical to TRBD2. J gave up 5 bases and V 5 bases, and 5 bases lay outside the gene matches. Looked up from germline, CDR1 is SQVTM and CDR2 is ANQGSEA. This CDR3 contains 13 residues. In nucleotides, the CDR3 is TGCAGCGTTAGCGGGAGGGCCGTGGAGACCCAGTACTTC. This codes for CSVSGRAVETQYF.

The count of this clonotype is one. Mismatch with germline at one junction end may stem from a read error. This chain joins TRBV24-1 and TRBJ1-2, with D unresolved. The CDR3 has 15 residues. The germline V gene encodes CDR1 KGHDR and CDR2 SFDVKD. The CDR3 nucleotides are TGTGCCAGCAGTTACGGGCGATTTGCCGGCGATGGCTACACCTTC. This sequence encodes CASSYGRFAGDGYTF.

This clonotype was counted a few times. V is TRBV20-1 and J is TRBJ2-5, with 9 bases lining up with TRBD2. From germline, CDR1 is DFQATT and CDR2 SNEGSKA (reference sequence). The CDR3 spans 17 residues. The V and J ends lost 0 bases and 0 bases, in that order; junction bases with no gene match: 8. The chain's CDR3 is CSARDRVGLAYQETQYF. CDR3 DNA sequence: TGCAGTGCTAGAGATCGGGTCGGACTAGCGTACCAAGAGACCCAGTACTTC.